This TCR beta chain was obtained from a study of blood T cell repertoires in COVID-19. On the study more broadly: T cells, B-cell-depleted T cells, or PBMCs supplied cDNA or gDNA.

Per the study methods: The authors estimated nucleated cell counts from reference gene primer amplification. Assay used: immunoSEQ multiplex PCR; TCRdb lists only in-frame clones, some missing. V, J and clone size derive from that table, while D and trimming were established from the DNA sequence. The table has more than 150,000 clones, 60% to 85% seen once; the top ten hold 17%. Trimming removed 7 bases from V and 0 bases from J, with 13 bases in between. Germline loops: CDR1 KGHDR, CDR2 SFDVKD. This CDR3 spans 15 amino acids. The TCR sequence derives from a man aged 55 to 70 with active or convalescent COVID-19. V is TRBV24-1 and J is TRBJ2-3; possible D gene TRBD2, 5 bases. What was sequenced was peripheral blood. The CDR3 DNA follows: TGTGCCACCAGCAGTAGCGTCTCTAGCACAGATACGCAGTATTTT. The encoded protein is CATSSSVSSTDTQYF.